This T cell receptor beta chain derives from a study of radiotherapy plus CTLA-4 blockade in lung cancer. Judged by abundance, this clone is medium-sized (0.01 to 0.1%). Its antigen is as yet unknown. Using immunoSEQ multiplex PCR, the repertoire was profiled, and TCRdb retains in-frame clones only, with some absent. The sample carries approximately 40,000 clones, about three quarters recorded once. Overall study findings and caveats: The study found tumor-derived TCR clones expanded in blood after radiotherapy plus ipilimumab.

V dropped 5 bases and J dropped 4 bases, with 18 bases sitting between them. The CDR3 runs 16 residues. CDR1 SGHVS and CDR2 FQNEAQ come from the germline V gene. The material was peripheral blood, obtained from a patient treated with radiotherapy plus ipilimumab. The rearrangement uses TRBV7-8 and TRBJ1-3; D possibly corresponds to TRBD1 (5 bases). This TCR was sampled from a human donor with non-small cell lung cancer who had stable disease on radiotherapy plus ipilimumab. For the CDR3, the DNA is TGTGCCAGCAGCCTATTTGGGGGTAAAGACGGAAACACCATATATTTT. This gives the protein CASSLFGGKDGNTIYF.